The present TCR beta chain was sequenced within a study of radiotherapy plus CTLA-4 blockade in lung cancer. In the study overall: Around 19% of patients responded objectively, and roughly 30% achieved disease control. The study, taken as a whole, reports: After treatment with radiotherapy plus ipilimumab, TCR clones that came from the tumor expanded in blood. Early blood T cell clone changes and increased post-radiation serum interferon-beta were reportedly the strongest response predictors.

Points on this clone: The antigen is unknown.

The table came from immunoSEQ multiplex PCR; TCRdb's copy has only in-frame clones and leaves some out. The sample has roughly 100,000 clones, roughly 80% seen once. Alongside CTLA-4 blockade with ipilimumab, patients with chemo-refractory metastatic non-small-cell lung cancer received focal radiation. Germline-derived CDR1 and CDR2 are MGHDK and SYGVNS. The V gene end was trimmed by 2 bases and the J gene end by 1 base; junction bases not matched to a gene: 5. This CDR3 region has 16 residues. The receptor comes from a human donor with non-small cell lung cancer who had a partial response to radiotherapy plus ipilimumab. Source: peripheral blood, taken from a patient treated with radiotherapy plus ipilimumab. The genes are TRBV25-1 and TRBJ2-1; TRBD2 agrees at 7 bases. In DNA form, the CDR3 reads TGTGCCAGCAGTGAAGCGAGCGGGGCTTCCTACAATGAGCAGTTCTTC. This gives the protein CASSEASGASYNEQFF.